The rows below give T cell receptor beta chains drawn from one sample of a study of cytomegalovirus exposure and HLA in healthy donors. TCRdb's copy holds only in-frame clones and misses some; the assay was immunoSEQ multiplex PCR. The data show 270,000 or so clones, 80% to 95% seen once. Sequencing input: PBMCs. These receptors were obtained from a girl aged 2 to 10 in good health and CMV-seronegative. Both conserved end residues are part of each CDR3. D genes are given only for firm matches. The size entry is marked missing in some rows and otherwise reads once, few, many or a size class.

D: .
size: .
J: TRBJ1-1
V: TRBV16
CDR3: CASSQSSVMNTEAFF
DNA: TGTGCCAGCAGCCAATCGTCGGTCATGAACACTGAAGCTTTCTTT

D: TRBD2
size: .
J: TRBJ2-1
V: TRBV10-3
CDR3: CAISDGLAGGVDNEQFF
DNA: TGTGCCATCAGTGACGGACTAGCGGGAGGAGTAGACAATGAGCAGTTCTTC

D: .
size: .
J: TRBJ2-7
V: TRBV27
CDR3: CASSPLVHYEQYF
DNA: TGTGCCAGCAGTCCCTTAGTGCACTACGAGCAGTACTTC

D: .
size: .
J: TRBJ1-1
V: TRBV6-1
CDR3: CASSEFRQNTEAFF
DNA: TGTGCCAGCAGTGAATTCAGGCAGAACACTGAAGCTTTCTTT

D: TRBD2
size: .
J: TRBJ2-7
V: TRBV6-5
CDR3: CASSYSAGGHEQYF
DNA: TGTGCCAGCAGTTACTCGGCGGGGGGCCACGAGCAGTACTTC

D: TRBD2
size: .
J: TRBJ2-3
V: TRBV7-2
CDR3: CASSSSGSTDTQYF
DNA: TGTGCCAGCAGCTCTAGCGGGAGCACAGATACGCAGTATTTT

D: TRBD1
size: .
J: TRBJ2-5
V: TRBV10-3
CDR3: CAVQQGAGETQYF
DNA: TGTGCCGTACAACAGGGGGCAGGGGAGACCCAGTACTTC

D: .
size: .
J: TRBJ2-1
V: TRBV6-6
CDR3: CASSQPAREQFF
DNA: TGTGCCAGCAGCCAACCGGCTAGGGAGCAGTTCTTC

D: .
size: once
J: TRBJ1-1
V: TRBV20-1
CDR3: CSARGGSEAFF
DNA: TGCAGTGCTAGAGGGGGCAGTGAAGCTTTCTTT

D: .
size: .
J: TRBJ1-4
V: TRBV2
CDR3: CASRDYRATNEKLFF
DNA: TGTGCCAGCAGGGATTACAGAGCAACTAATGAAAAACTGTTTTTT

D: .
size: .
J: TRBJ2-1
V: TRBV7-2
CDR3: CASSLGRGGSYNEQFF
DNA: TGTGCCAGCAGCTTAGGGAGAGGGGGCTCCTACAATGAGCAGTTCTTC

D: TRBD2
size: .
J: TRBJ2-3
V: TRBV28
CDR3: CASSPRGAGVGADTQYF
DNA: TGTGCCAGCAGTCCCCGTGGAGCGGGAGTTGGGGCAGATACGCAGTATTTT

D: TRBD1
size: .
J: TRBJ1-1
V: TRBV6-1
CDR3: CASSFLTTGGPEAFF
DNA: TGTGCCAGCAGCTTCCTTACAACAGGGGGTCCTGAAGCTTTCTTT

D: .
size: .
J: TRBJ1-1
V: TRBV5-6
CDR3: CASSFGGNTEAFF
DNA: TGTGCCAGCAGCTTCGGGGGGAACACTGAAGCTTTCTTT

D: TRBD1
size: .
J: TRBJ2-7
V: TRBV5-4
CDR3: CASSAPGDRVSEQYF
DNA: TGTGCCAGCAGTGCGCCGGGGGACAGGGTTTCCGAGCAGTACTTC

D: TRBD1
size: .
J: TRBJ2-2
V: TRBV6-5
CDR3: CASSSGTGTGELFF
DNA: TGTGCCAGCAGTTCCGGGACAGGGACCGGGGAGCTGTTTTTT

D: .
size: once
J: TRBJ1-5
V: TRBV7-8
CDR3: CASSQTSHRDSNQPQHF
DNA: TGTGCCAGCAGTCAGACGAGCCACAGGGATAGCAATCAGCCCCAGCATTTT

D: .
size: .
J: TRBJ1-5
V: TRBV28
CDR3: CASMEGGGDQPQHF
DNA: TGTGCCAGCATGGAGGGGGGAGGGGATCAGCCCCAGCATTTT

D: .
size: .
J: TRBJ2-7
V: TRBV9
CDR3: CASSVGGSGYEQYF
DNA: TGTGCCAGCAGCGTAGGCGGTTCGGGTTACGAGCAGTACTTC

D: .
size: few
J: TRBJ1-4
V: TRBV6-5
CDR3: CASKEIGGPNEKLFF
DNA: TGTGCCAGCAAGGAGATCGGGGGTCCGAATGAAAAACTGTTTTTT

D: TRBD2
size: .
J: TRBJ2-1
V: TRBV27
CDR3: CASSLAGELWNEQFF
DNA: TGTGCCAGCAGTTTGGCGGGGGAGCTTTGGAATGAGCAGTTCTTC

D: .
size: .
J: TRBJ2-3
V: TRBV4-1
CDR3: CASSQARETDTQYF
DNA: TGCGCCAGCAGCCAAGCCCGGGAGACAGATACGCAGTATTTT

D: .
size: .
J: TRBJ2-7
V: TRBV29-1
CDR3: CSVTDRLNYEQYF
DNA: TGCAGCGTTACAGACAGGTTGAACTACGAGCAGTACTTC

D: TRBD2
size: .
J: TRBJ2-3
V: TRBV9
CDR3: CASSVGAGGPDTQYF
DNA: TGTGCCAGCAGCGTAGGGGCGGGAGGACCAGATACGCAGTATTTT

D: TRBD1
size: .
J: TRBJ2-3
V: TRBV27
CDR3: CASSFPLQGGTQYF
DNA: TGTGCCAGCAGTTTCCCCTTACAGGGGGGTACGCAGTATTTT

D: TRBD2
size: .
J: TRBJ2-3
V: TRBV9
CDR3: CASSQSQAGGPTDTQYF
DNA: TGTGCCAGCAGCCAATCCCAAGCGGGGGGTCCCACAGATACGCAGTATTTT

D: TRBD1
size: .
J: TRBJ2-7
V: TRBV6-1
CDR3: CASRDRATNEQYF
DNA: TGTGCCAGCCGGGACAGGGCTACCAACGAGCAGTACTTC

D: .
size: .
J: TRBJ1-3
V: TRBV6-5
CDR3: CASSYSITSSGNTIYF
DNA: TGTGCCAGCAGTTACTCGATAACGAGCTCTGGAAACACCATATATTTT

D: TRBD1
size: .
J: TRBJ2-7
V: TRBV27
CDR3: CASSSGTGPYEQYF
DNA: TGTGCCAGCAGTTCCGGGACAGGCCCCTACGAGCAGTACTTC

D: TRBD2
size: .
J: TRBJ2-5
V: TRBV7-3
CDR3: CASSPGGGVETQYF
DNA: TGTGCCAGCAGCCCGGGGGGGGGTGTCGAGACCCAGTACTTC

D: TRBD1
size: .
J: TRBJ1-6
V: TRBV29-1
CDR3: CSVGQGASSPLHF
DNA: TGCAGCGTGGGACAGGGGGCTAGTTCACCCCTCCACTTT

D: .
size: once
J: TRBJ2-7
V: TRBV15
CDR3: CATSNTYEQYF
DNA: TGTGCCACCAGCAATACCTACGAGCAGTACTTC

D: TRBD1
size: .
J: TRBJ1-4
V: TRBV4-2
CDR3: CASSPGQELEKLFF
DNA: TGTGCCAGCAGCCCGGGACAGGAGCTAGAAAAACTGTTTTTT

D: TRBD2
size: .
J: TRBJ2-7
V: TRBV6-6
CDR3: CASSGSGWSGEQYF
DNA: TGTGCCAGCAGTGGTAGCGGGTGGTCGGGAGAGCAGTACTTC

D: .
size: .
J: TRBJ1-5
V: TRBV2
CDR3: CASDYSGGNQPQHF
DNA: TGTGCCAGCGACTACTCGGGGGGCAATCAGCCCCAGCATTTT

D: TRBD1
size: .
J: TRBJ2-7
V: TRBV6-4
CDR3: CASRDRDRPYEQYF
DNA: TGTGCCAGCAGGGACCGGGACAGACCATACGAGCAGTACTTC

D: .
size: .
J: TRBJ2-7
V: TRBV30
CDR3: CAWSVGGNSYEQYF
DNA: TGTGCCTGGAGTGTAGGAGGGAATTCCTACGAGCAGTACTTC

D: TRBD1
size: .
J: TRBJ1-2
V: TRBV6-1
CDR3: CASSEAWAGGWYGYTF
DNA: TGTGCCAGCAGTGAAGCATGGGCAGGGGGCTGGTATGGCTACACCTTC

D: .
size: .
J: TRBJ2-5
V: TRBV19
CDR3: CASSIVGSKGQETQYF
DNA: TGTGCCAGTAGTATAGTAGGCTCCAAGGGGCAAGAGACCCAGTACTTC

D: .
size: .
J: TRBJ2-3
V: TRBV4-2
CDR3: CASSQEGAITDTQYF
DNA: TGTGCCAGCAGCCAAGAAGGGGCTATCACAGATACGCAGTATTTT

D: .
size: .
J: TRBJ1-1
V: TRBV7-3
CDR3: CASSLAPNTEAFF
DNA: TGTGCCAGCAGCTTGGCCCCGAACACTGAAGCTTTCTTT

D: .
size: .
J: TRBJ1-5
V: TRBV4-1
CDR3: CASSQDRFDNQPQHF
DNA: TGCGCCAGCAGCCAAGATCGGTTCGACAATCAGCCCCAGCATTTT

D: TRBD2
size: .
J: TRBJ2-7
V: TRBV10-3
CDR3: CAISESILADSYEQYF
DNA: TGTGCCATCAGTGAGTCGATACTAGCGGACTCCTACGAGCAGTACTTC

D: .
size: .
J: TRBJ1-2
V: TRBV5-4
CDR3: CASSLEQAGYTF
DNA: TGTGCCAGCAGCTTGGAGCAGGCGGGCTACACCTTC

D: TRBD2
size: .
J: TRBJ2-3
V: TRBV7-3
CDR3: CASSLIAGEITDTQYF
DNA: TGTGCCAGCAGCTTAATAGCGGGGGAGATCACAGATACGCAGTATTTT

D: TRBD2
size: .
J: TRBJ2-7
V: TRBV6-5
CDR3: CASSYLLAGSSYEQYF
DNA: TGTGCCAGCAGTTACCTTCTAGCGGGGAGCTCCTACGAGCAGTACTTC

D: .
size: .
J: TRBJ1-6
V: TRBV30
CDR3: CAWSRTRVPGQQSPLHF
DNA: TGTGCCTGGAGTCGTACGAGGGTCCCAGGACAGCAGTCACCCCTCCACTTT

D: TRBD2
size: .
J: TRBJ2-7
V: TRBV5-6
CDR3: CASSSGTSGPEQYF
DNA: TGTGCCAGCAGCTCCGGGACTAGCGGCCCCGAGCAGTACTTC

D: .
size: .
J: TRBJ2-1
V: TRBV11-2
CDR3: CASSYQQVEQFF
DNA: TGTGCCAGCAGCTACCAGCAGGTTGAGCAGTTCTTC

D: TRBD2
size: .
J: TRBJ2-1
V: TRBV6-4
CDR3: CASSDGGDEQFF
DNA: TGTGCCAGCAGTGACGGGGGGGATGAGCAGTTCTTC

D: TRBD2
size: once
J: TRBJ2-1
V: TRBV19
CDR3: CASIPTSGSTNEQFF
DNA: TGTGCCAGTATCCCCACTAGCGGGAGCACCAATGAGCAGTTCTTC

D: TRBD1
size: .
J: TRBJ2-1
V: TRBV15
CDR3: CATSRRSTGTVDNEQFF
DNA: TGTGCCACCAGCCGCAGGAGCACCGGGACAGTCGACAATGAGCAGTTCTTC

D: .
size: .
J: TRBJ1-1
V: TRBV19
CDR3: CASSIARGNTEAFF
DNA: TGTGCCAGTAGTATTGCCAGGGGGAACACTGAAGCTTTCTTT

D: TRBD1
size: .
J: TRBJ2-5
V: TRBV7-7
CDR3: CASSPRTGAETQYF
DNA: TGTGCCAGCAGCCCGAGGACAGGGGCAGAGACCCAGTACTTC

D: TRBD1
size: .
J: TRBJ2-1
V: TRBV19
CDR3: CASTSRDSPNNEQFF
DNA: TGTGCCAGTACCTCCCGGGACAGCCCGAACAATGAGCAGTTCTTC

D: TRBD2
size: .
J: TRBJ2-3
V: TRBV6-1
CDR3: CATWTSGRTQYF
DNA: TGTGCCACCTGGACTAGCGGCCGAACGCAGTATTTT

D: TRBD1
size: .
J: TRBJ1-4
V: TRBV15
CDR3: CATSGTGEVGEKLFF
DNA: TGTGCCACCAGCGGAACAGGGGAGGTGGGTGAAAAACTGTTTTTT

D: .
size: .
J: TRBJ2-7
V: TRBV6-5
CDR3: CASSQNYEQYF
DNA: TGTGCCAGCAGCCAAAACTACGAGCAGTACTTC

D: TRBD2
size: .
J: TRBJ2-1
V: TRBV7-9
CDR3: CASRPASGRRYNEQFF
DNA: TGTGCCAGCAGACCTGCTAGCGGGAGGCGGTACAATGAGCAGTTCTTC